The 10 T cell receptor beta chains in this list originate from one sample, sequenced in a study of brain T cells in children with intractable seizures. The repertoire was sequenced with immunoSEQ multiplex PCR; TCRdb's copy has only in-frame clones and lacks some. The sample comprises 55,000 to 80,000 clones, around 96% of which are singletons, and 0.3% to 0.4% rests with the top ten. This material consisted of peripheral blood, taken at surgery. The receptors derive from a boy younger than two with focal cortical dysplasia and intractable seizures.

This chain links TRBV18 with TRBJ2-5; maybe TRBD1 (6 bases). The V end lost 3 bases, the J end lost 1 base, and 12 bases lay between the germline ends. CDR1 and CDR2 from the germline V gene are KGHSH and LQKENI. This CDR3 has 15 amino acids. This CDR3 reads CASSPLPDSQETQYF. The CDR3 bases are TGTGCCAGCTCACCGCTCCCGGACAGCCAAGAGACCCAGTACTTC.

This clone was found once. The chain couples TRBV27 to TRBJ1-2; 8 bases fit TRBD1. Germline assignment: CDR1 MNHEY and CDR2 SMNVEV (reference sequence). Losses at the gene ends were 6 bases for V and 5 bases for J; bases not matched to a gene: 11. The CDR3 contains 15 residues. DNA of the CDR3: TGTGCCAGCAGGATTGCCGGGACAGGCGGTTATGGCTACACCTTC. It translates to CASRIAGTGGYGYTF.

The J gene is TRBJ1-2, the V gene TRBV19, with D hard to call. Between the trimmed V and J ends, which lost 7 bases and 5 bases, there was a span of 20 bases. This CDR3 is built from 15 residues. The germline CDR1 and CDR2 sequences are LNHDA and SQIVND (reference sequence). The CDR3 bases are TGTGCCAGTACCCCTTGGCGCGGCACCGCATATGGCTACACCTTC. It encodes CASTPWRGTAYGYTF.

J is TRBJ1-4 and V is TRBV5-1; D not resolved. Looked up from germline, CDR1 is SGHRS and CDR2 is YFSETQ. CDR3 length: 14 amino acids. V was trimmed by 2 bases and J by 0 bases, leaving 5 bases between them. The CDR3 protein is CASSFRSTNEKLFF. The CDR3 bases are TGCGCCAGCAGCTTTCGGTCAACTAATGAAAAACTGTTTTTT.

This chain links TRBV19 with TRBJ2-6; the D is unclear. Per the germline V gene, CDR1 is LNHDA and CDR2 is SQIVND (reference sequence). V lost 5 bases to trimming and J lost 4 bases, with 6 bases between them. The CDR3 spans 13 residues. The CDR3 region has the DNA TGTGCCAGTAGTCCTCTAGGGGCCAACGTCCTGACTTTC. Amino acid sequence: CASSPLGANVLTF.

This chain uses TRBV11-2 with TRBJ2-7; D might be TRBD1 (6 bases). Trimming took off 3 bases at V and 5 bases at J, with 20 bases between the two ends. There are 16 residues in the CDR3. Germline values: CDR1 SGHAT, CDR2 FQNNGV. The CDR3 sequence: CASSLLGGRGTHEQYF. In DNA form, the CDR3 reads TGTGCCAGCAGCTTGTTAGGTGGCAGGGGAACCCACGAGCAGTACTTC.

V gene TRBV6-6 combines with J gene TRBJ1-4, with 8 bases fitting TRBD1. Germline V gene lookup returns CDR1 MNHNY and CDR2 SVGAGI (reference sequence). This CDR3 has 15 residues. V lost 4 bases and J lost 3; bases outside the gene matches: 4. The CDR3 DNA reads TGTGCCAGCAGTTTCTCGGACAGGGCTAATGAAAAACTGTTTTTT. Its translation: CASSFSDRANEKLFF.

This chain connects TRBV6-5 to TRBJ1-4, with 7 bases aligning to TRBD1. The germline CDR1 and CDR2 sequences are MNHEY and SVGAGI. The V and J ends lost 4 bases and 4 bases, in that order; junction bases with no gene match: 6. The CDR3 extends over 15 amino acids. The CDR3 DNA is TGTGCCAGCAGTTCTCGACAGGGCCGTAATGAAAAACTGTTTTTT. Its protein is CASSSRQGRNEKLFF.

The V call is TRBV6-5, the J call TRBJ1-2; D ambiguous. The germline gives CDR1 MNHEY, CDR2 SVGAGI. The germline V and J ends were trimmed by 2 bases and 8 bases, with 6 bases remaining between them. The CDR3 sequence is 11 residues long. CDR3 protein: CASSYGRGYTF. The CDR3 DNA follows: TGTGCCAGCAGTTACGGGCGGGGCTACACCTTC.

This clone was seen a handful of times. The chain combines TRBV7-9 with TRBJ1-5; tentative D call: TRBD1 (6 bases). The germline gives CDR1 SEHNR, CDR2 FQNEAQ (reference sequence). The V end was cut by 4 bases, the J end by 0 bases, with 10 bases between. CDR3 length: 15 residues. The CDR3 sequence: CASSSNRDSNQPQHF. The CDR3 bases are TGTGCCAGCAGCTCGAACAGGGATAGCAATCAGCCCCAGCATTTT.